This T cell receptor (beta chain) was sequenced during a study of cytomegalovirus exposure and HLA in healthy donors. Researchers ran the PCR with 60 Vbeta and 13 Jbeta primers. Source study methods: Unique TCR beta chains numbered 60 million to 100 million in a later analysis, with around 10 million shared. Produced via immunoSEQ multiplex PCR; TCRdb's table is partial and in-frame only. V and J calls and clone size come straight from that table; D and trimming were deduced from the DNA. The data show fewer than 150,000 clones, with about 74% seen just once and around 3.1% held by the top ten. Per germline, CDR1 MNHNY and CDR2 SVGAGI (reference sequence). This CDR3 spans 12 amino acids. Deletions cut 5 bases from V and 9 bases from J, with 14 bases between.

The chain combines TRBV6-6 with TRBJ2-7, with a weak D call TRBD2 (6 bases). The material sequenced was PBMCs. This clonotype was sampled from a man aged 35 to 55 in good health and CMV-seronegative. The CDR3 loop is CASSPGSPAQYF. The CDR3 region has the DNA TGTGCCAGCAGTCCCGGGAGTCCGGCGCAGTACTTC.